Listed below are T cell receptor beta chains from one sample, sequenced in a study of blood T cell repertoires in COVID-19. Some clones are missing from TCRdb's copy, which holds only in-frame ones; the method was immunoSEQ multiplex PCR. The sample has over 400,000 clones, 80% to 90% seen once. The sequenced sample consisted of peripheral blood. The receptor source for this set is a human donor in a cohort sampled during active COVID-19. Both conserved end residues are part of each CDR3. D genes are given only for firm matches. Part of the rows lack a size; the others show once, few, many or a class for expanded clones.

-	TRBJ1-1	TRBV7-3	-	CASSLSPGMGTEAFF	TGTGCCAGCAGCTTATCTCCAGGGATGGGGACTGAAGCTTTCTTT
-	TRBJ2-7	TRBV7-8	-	CASSFSGSYEQYF	TGTGCCAGCAGCTTTTCGGGGTCCTACGAGCAGTACTTC
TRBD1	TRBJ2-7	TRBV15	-	CATSVSGTGSYEQYF	TGTGCCACCAGCGTATCCGGGACAGGATCCTACGAGCAGTACTTC
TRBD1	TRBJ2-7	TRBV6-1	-	CASSKPGTATYEQYF	TGTGCCAGCAGTAAACCCGGGACAGCAACCTACGAGCAGTACTTC
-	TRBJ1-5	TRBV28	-	CASRVRTVGQPQHF	TGTGCCAGCAGGGTAAGGACAGTAGGACAGCCCCAGCATTTT
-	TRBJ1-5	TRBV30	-	CAWSPSMVNQPQHF	TGTGCCTGGAGCCCCTCTATGGTCAATCAGCCCCAGCATTTT
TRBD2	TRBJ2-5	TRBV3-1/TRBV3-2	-	CASSLSGSSETQYF	TGTGCCAGCAGCCTTAGCGGGAGCTCTGAGACCCAGTACTTC
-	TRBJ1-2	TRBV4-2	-	CASSQDQGKDLVRLSTNYGYTF	TGTGCCAGCAGCCAAGACCAGGGTAAAGATTTGGTAAGGCTATCAACTAACTATGGCTACACCTTC
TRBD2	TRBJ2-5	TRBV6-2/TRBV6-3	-	CASSPLYSSRGEPTQYF	TGTGCCAGCAGTCCCCTCTACTCGTCCCGGGGGGAGCCGACCCAGTACTTC
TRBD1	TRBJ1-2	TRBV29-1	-	CSVITGDYGYTF	TGCAGCGTTATAACAGGGGACTATGGCTACACCTTC
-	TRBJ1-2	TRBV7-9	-	CASSLALTRGNYGYTF	TGTGCCAGCAGCTTAGCCCTAACGAGGGGGAACTATGGCTACACCTTC
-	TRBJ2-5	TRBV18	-	CASSPSAMQETQYF	TGTGCCAGCTCACCATCCGCTATGCAAGAGACCCAGTACTTC
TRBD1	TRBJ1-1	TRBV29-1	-	CSFRTGGDTEAFF	TGCAGCTTCCGGACAGGGGGGGACACTGAAGCTTTCTTT
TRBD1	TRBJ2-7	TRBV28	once	CASTSTGGANEQYF	TGTGCCAGCACCTCGACAGGGGGCGCAAACGAGCAGTACTTC
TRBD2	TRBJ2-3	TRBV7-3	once	CASSPRGTGAGGGDTQYF	TGTGCCAGCAGCCCGAGGGGGACCGGGGCGGGAGGGGGAGATACGCAGTATTTT
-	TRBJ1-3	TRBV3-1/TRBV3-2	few	CASSQFVTSGNTIYF	TGTGCCAGCAGCCAGTTCGTAACATCGGGAAACACCATATATTTT
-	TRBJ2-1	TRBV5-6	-	CASSLLNHEQFF	TGTGCCAGCAGCTTACTTAATCATGAGCAGTTCTTC
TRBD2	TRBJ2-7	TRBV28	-	CASSLTSGQQTYEQYF	TGTGCCAGCAGCCTTACTAGCGGGCAACAAACCTACGAGCAGTACTTC